This T cell receptor (beta chain) was recovered during a study of neoadjuvant nivolumab and ipilimumab in lung cancer (TCRdb year 2020). Study-wide context: Nivolumab was administered intravenously at 3 mg/kg on days 1, 15 and 29, and in the combination arm ipilimumab 1 mg/kg was added on day 1 only. A total of about 46 patients with operable NSCLC were treated in the trial, with roughly 23 randomized to nivolumab monotherapy and about 21 randomized to nivolumab plus ipilimumab. TCR repertoires in pretherapy (baseline) peripheral blood were compared with TCR repertoires in tumors resected at surgery after neoadjuvant immune checkpoint blockade. Matched pretherapy and resected tumor pairs were analyzed for seven patients: four treated with nivolumab and three with nivolumab plus ipilimumab. The major pathologic response (MPR) rate in the intention-to-treat population in each study arm was designated as the primary trial endpoint.

The method behind the library was the immunoSEQ multiplex PCR assay. As for the original processing: Repertoires were summarized in terms of richness and clonality, and significantly expanded and contracted clones between pre- and post-therapy samples were identified. TCRdb stores this immuneACCESS table with in-frame sequences only. Part of the clones is absent; in the studies checked, under half of the shortfall reflects unresolved V genes, and no reason is known for the rest. V and J calls and clone size are given by that table; D and trimming were obtained from the DNA. The sample table contains 26,000 or so clones; only one count was recorded for about 83% of them. 5.1% of the sample belongs to the ten largest clones. The time point label of this sample denotes: at surgical resection after neoadjuvant nivolumab +/- ipilimumab. The samples were obtained from NEOSTAR, a phase 2 randomized trial that tested neoadjuvant nivolumab or nivolumab plus ipilimumab, followed by surgery, in operable NSCLC.

This clone showed up just once. Its antigen target is currently unknown. Per-base qualities were not stored, and no clone one base away is much larger. The CDR3 holds 14 amino acids from the cysteine to the phenylalanine. Of the read, only the CDR3 DNA is kept; its 42 bases are in frame from base 1. The junction shows trimming of 7 bases on V and 6 bases on J, and the gene matches do not reach 4 bases of it. The germline V gene provides CDR1 MDHEN and CDR2 SYDVKM. The investigation overall reported the following: From pretherapy to surgery, tumor T-cell richness and clonality went up in three of three dual-therapy tumors, versus only two of four nivolumab-treated tumors. A positive correlation was observed between pretherapy blood TCR richness and richness in tumors resected after neoadjuvant therapy (Spearman R of about 0.8). TCR sequencing was performed in a small number of samples. TCR richness and clonality were greater in resected tumors than in tumor-adjacent uninvolved lung, and increases were seen in more dual-therapy-treated tumors. No significant correlation was found between TCR clonality and pathologic tumor regression, and only one major-pathologic-response sample was available for the clonality analysis.

In this chain, TRBV28 is recombined with TRBJ1-6; a stretch of 9 junction bases matches TRBD1. This TCR was sampled from an adult with non-small cell lung cancer. The material sequenced was tumor tissue, taken after neoadjuvant nivolumab, alone or with ipilimumab, at or shortly before surgery. The encoded CDR3 is CASTLTGGNSPLHF. The sequenced DNA is TGTGCCAGCACCCTGACAGGGGGTAATTCACCCCTCCACTTT. The variable domain in full, with residues beyond the CDR3 obtained from the reference TRBV28 and TRBJ1-6 genes, is DVKVTQSSRYLVKRTGEKVFLECVQDMDHENMFWYRQDPGLGLRLIYFSYDVKMKEKGDIPEGYSVSREKKERFSLILESASTNQTSMYLCASTLTGGNSPLHFGNGTRLTVT.